Below are 24 T cell receptor beta chains sequenced from a single sample in a study of cytomegalovirus exposure and HLA in healthy donors. Vbeta (60) and Jbeta (13) primers were used in the PCR. Repertoires were generated with immunoSEQ multiplex PCR, while TCRdb's copy carries only in-frame clones and drops some. Among tens of thousands of clones listed, over 65% were seen once. The sample comprised PBMCs. The receptor set was obtained from a middle-aged man in good health and CMV-seronegative.

This clone has just one count. The gene calls are TRBV19 and TRBJ2-1; no firm D call. V lost 1 base, J lost 9 bases, and 22 bases lay in between. The CDR3 spans 17 residues. Germline lookup yields CDR1 LNHDA and CDR2 SQIVND (reference sequence). The CDR3 nucleotides read TGTGCCAGTAGTATAGTGGGCGAGAGAATCCGATCCGGTGAGCAGTTCTTC. It encodes CASSIVGERIRSGEQFF.

J is TRBJ1-5 and V is TRBV11-2; 10 bases align to TRBD1. CDR1 is SGHAT and CDR2 is FQNNGV in the germline V gene. Trimming took 5 bases from V and 2 from J; bases not matched to a gene: 6. The CDR3 is 16 residues long. CDR3 loop: CASSVTGTGGNQPQHF. In DNA form, the CDR3 reads TGTGCCAGCAGCGTAACCGGGACAGGGGGCAATCAGCCCCAGCATTTT.

The chain carries TRBV5-4 and TRBJ2-3; 11 nucleotides agree with TRBD2. This CDR3 region has 14 residues. The germline V gene has CDR1 SGHNT and CDR2 YYREEE (reference sequence). The J segment lost 5 bases and the V segment lost 4 bases, leaving 3 bases of the junction unmatched. The CDR3 region is CASSAGLAGDTQYF. The CDR3 DNA sequence: TGTGCCAGCAGCGCTGGACTAGCGGGAGATACGCAGTATTTT.

The chain employs TRBV19 and TRBJ2-1; D may be TRBD2 (5 bases). Germline V lookup: CDR1 LNHDA, CDR2 SQIVND (reference sequence). With 7 bases removed from V and 4 bases from J, the gap between germline ends came to 17 bases. CDR3 length equals 15 residues. In DNA, the CDR3 is TGTGCCAGTAAGCCGACCGGCGGGCGGTACAATGAGCAGTTCTTC. Its translation: CASKPTGGRYNEQFF.

The J gene is TRBJ1-5, the V gene TRBV28; weak D call: TRBD1 (6 bases). CDR1 and CDR2 from the germline V gene are MDHEN and SYDVKM. Trimming left V 6 bases short and J 2 bases short, with 20 bases between. There are 17 residues in the CDR3. CDR3 in amino acids: CASRTSGDYRGNQPQHF. CDR3 in DNA: TGTGCCAGCAGGACATCGGGTGACTACAGGGGCAATCAGCCCCAGCATTTT.

The gene calls are TRBV4-2 and TRBJ1-5, with D tentatively TRBD1 (6 bases). This CDR3 is built from 17 residues. Trimming removed 3 bases at V and 0 bases at J, with 15 bases between. Germline V gene sequence: CDR1 LGHNA, CDR2 YNFKEQ. The CDR3 sequence is CASSHASGGASNQPQHF. The CDR3 nucleotides are TGTGCCAGCAGCCATGCCAGCGGGGGGGCTAGCAATCAGCCCCAGCATTTT.

This sequence joins TRBV15 and TRBJ2-1; 9 bases agree with TRBD2. The CDR3 has 14 residues. The V gene end was trimmed by 3 bases and the J gene end by 10 bases; junction bases not matched to a gene: 7. Germline V CDR1 and CDR2: LNHNV, YYDKDF (reference sequence). The CDR3 region has the DNA TGTGCCACCAGCAGTAGCGGGAGTGTGCGCGAGCAGTTCTTC. Encoded protein: CATSSSGSVREQFF.

This clone was seen only a few times. V usage is TRBV27 and J usage is TRBJ2-2; D gene unclear. Germline values: CDR1 MNHEY, CDR2 SMNVEV (reference sequence). V dropped 8 bases and J dropped 0 bases, with 22 bases sitting between them. This CDR3 spans 18 amino acids. The CDR3 nucleotides read TGTGCCAGCGGCCCCCCGCCGGGTCGGTTACCGAACACCGGGGAGCTGTTTTTT. Translation gives CASGPPPGRLPNTGELFF.

V gene TRBV18 combines with J gene TRBJ2-1; 7 bases map to TRBD2. Germline-derived CDR1 and CDR2 are KGHSH and LQKENI. The junction had 11 bases not matched to a gene; V was cut back by 3 bases and J by 0 bases. This CDR3 region has 18 residues. The CDR3 coding sequence is TGTGCCAGCTCACCCCCCGGGGGAGGGTTAAGCTCCTACAATGAGCAGTTCTTC. Encoded protein: CASSPPGGGLSSYNEQFF.

This clone occurred once. The J gene is TRBJ2-1, the V gene TRBV27; D call uncertain. This CDR3 has 17 residues. V dropped 8 bases and J dropped 7 bases, with 27 bases sitting between them. CDR1 is MNHEY, CDR2 SMNVEV, per germline (reference sequence). The CDR3 sequence is CASLGRVPWVEENEQFF. CDR3 DNA sequence: TGTGCCAGCCTCGGTAGAGTCCCGTGGGTTGAGGAGAATGAGCAGTTCTTC.

This clone was picked up a small number of times. V and J are TRBV4-3 and TRBJ2-7; D perhaps matches TRBD1 (6 bases). CDR1 and CDR2 from the germline V gene are LGHNA and YSLEER. The CDR3 covers 16 residues. Trimming stripped 2 bases from V and 6 bases from J, with 20 bases between. CDR3 protein: CASSQTGLVGSAEQYF. The CDR3 bases are TGCGCCAGCAGCCAAACAGGGCTGGTAGGCTCCGCCGAGCAGTACTTC.

The chain has TRBV2 and TRBJ1-6; D perhaps matches TRBD1 (6 bases). CDR1 is SNHLY and CDR2 is FYNNEI in the germline V gene. Trimming pared 6 bases from V and 5 bases from J, leaving 17 bases between. There are 16 residues in the CDR3. The CDR3 DNA reads as TGTGCCAGCAGCCTAGGGGGAAATAGCAATAATTCACCCCTCCACTTT. Translating gives CASSLGGNSNNSPLHF.

V and J are TRBV7-6 and TRBJ2-5; the D is unclear. CDR1 and CDR2 from the germline V gene are SGHVS and FNYEAQ. Trimming removed 2 bases at V and 5 bases at J, with 6 bases between. CDR3 length equals 12 residues. DNA of the CDR3: TGTGCCAGCAGCTTAATGGGCGAGACCCAGTACTTC. Translation gives CASSLMGETQYF.

J is TRBJ2-7 and V is TRBV11-2, with TRBD2 identical over 7 bases. CDR1 and CDR2 from the germline V gene are SGHAT and FQNNGV. Unmatched junction bases numbered 7, after V lost 0 bases and J lost 2 bases. The CDR3 loop spans 16 amino acids. In nucleotides, the CDR3 is TGTGCCAGCAGCTTAGATCCCGGACTAGGAACCTACGAGCAGTACTTC. Protein product: CASSLDPGLGTYEQYF.

The chain combines TRBV6-6 with TRBJ2-1; no clear D gene. With 4 bases removed from V and 6 bases from J, the gap between germline ends came to 13 bases. CDR3 length equals 14 residues. The germline gives CDR1 MNHNY, CDR2 SVGAGI (reference sequence). CDR3 nucleotides: TGTGCCAGCAGTTCTCCACTTCCCCCCAATGAGCAGTTCTTC. It specifies CASSSPLPPNEQFF.

This sequence joins TRBV11-3 and TRBJ2-1, with TRBD2 matching over 8 bases. Germline-derived CDR1 and CDR2 are SGHNT and YENEEA. The V and J ends lost 5 bases and 9 bases, in that order; junction bases with no gene match: 3. This CDR3 has 12 amino acids. The CDR3 spells CASSRTSSEQFF. As DNA, the CDR3 is TGTGCCAGCAGCAGGACTAGCTCTGAGCAGTTCTTC.

J is TRBJ1-1 and V is TRBV5-4; D is ambiguous. Trimming took 2 bases from V and 4 from J, leaving 12 bases between them. Germline-derived CDR1 and CDR2 are SGHNT and YYREEE (reference sequence). This CDR3 region has 14 residues. The chain's CDR3 is CASSLITESTEAFF. DNA of the CDR3: TGTGCCAGCAGCTTAATAACGGAGAGCACTGAAGCTTTCTTT.

The CDR3 DNA sequence: TGTGCCAGCAGCCCCTTCCTGACAGGGATGGGAGAGACCCAGTACTTC. This translates into CASSPFLTGMGETQYF. The chain combines TRBV5-4 with TRBJ2-5; 7 positions agree with TRBD1. Germline assignment: CDR1 SGHNT and CDR2 YYREEE (reference sequence). J lost 4 bases, V lost 4 bases, and 13 bases had no gene match. This CDR3 contains 16 residues.

This chain joins TRBV12-5 and TRBJ2-3, with 7 bases that match TRBD2. The ends lost 3 bases at V and 2 bases at J; junction bases unmatched: 2. The CDR3 contains 14 residues. The germline V gene encodes CDR1 LGHNT and CDR2 FRNRAP. The CDR3 region has the DNA TGTGCTAGTGGTTTAGCGGGGATCACAGATACGCAGTATTTT. Translation gives CASGLAGITDTQYF.

V and J are TRBV27 and TRBJ2-7; D is perhaps TRBD1 (6 bases). Trimming removed 6 bases from V and 9 bases from J, with 15 bases in between. Germline values: CDR1 MNHEY, CDR2 SMNVEV (reference sequence). This CDR3 is 12 amino acids long. For the CDR3, the DNA is TGTGCCAGCAGCCCGGACAGCGGATGGCAGTACTTC. Translation gives CASSPDSGWQYF.

The gene calls are TRBV5-1 and TRBJ1-5, with D perhaps matching TRBD1 (6 bases). Trimming cost V 0 bases and J 6 bases, with 13 bases left between them. Germline V gene sequence: CDR1 SGHRS, CDR2 YFSETQ. This CDR3 has 15 amino acids. The CDR3 sequence is CASSLGSGAGQPQHF. The CDR3 coding sequence is TGCGCCAGCAGCTTGGGGTCAGGGGCAGGTCAGCCCCAGCATTTT.

This clone was picked up one time. The chain carries TRBV7-2 and TRBJ2-1; no firm D call. Germline CDR1 is SGHTA and CDR2 is FQGNSA. V lost 2 bases and J lost 0, with 8 bases in between. The CDR3 runs to 15 residues. The CDR3 nucleotides read TGTGCCAGCAGCTTATCAGCGAACTCCTACAATGAGCAGTTCTTC. This gives the protein CASSLSANSYNEQFF.

The rearrangement links TRBV11-2 to TRBJ2-1, with 7 bases fitting TRBD1. Looked up from germline, CDR1 is SGHAT and CDR2 is FQNNGV. The CDR3 is 15 residues long. Trimming took 5 bases from V and 4 from J; bases not matched to a gene: 8. This CDR3 is CASSRSRGQYNEQFF. CDR3 in DNA: TGTGCCAGCAGCCGTTCGAGGGGGCAGTACAATGAGCAGTTCTTC.

V usage is TRBV5-1 and J usage is TRBJ2-2, with 15 bases matching TRBD2. The germline CDR1 and CDR2 sequences are SGHRS and YFSETQ. There are 17 residues in the CDR3. V shed 4 bases, J shed 6 bases, and the junction held 7 bases outside the gene matches. For the CDR3, the DNA is TGCGCCAGCAGCGCACCGGGACTAGCGGGAGGTGCCGGGGAGCTGTTTTTT. This gives the protein CASSAPGLAGGAGELFF.